These 23 T cell receptor beta chains were sequenced from one sample in a study of regulatory T cells in long-lasting Graves disease. The time point is: newly diagnosed GD, antithyroid drugs for less than 3 months. Following extraction of RNA from PBMCs, that RNA was used to make the TCR library. Libraries of TCR beta came from iRepertoire HTBI primers plus Arm-PCR of CDR3 regions. TCRdb ran MiXCR on the multiplex PCR reads and lists one entry per CDR3 protein. Of 400,000 to 500,000 distinct CDR3 sequences listed, 15% are singletons. The data also belong to a second study, concerning T cells in Graves' hyperthyroidism and ophthalmopathy.

The sample was peripheral blood mononuclear cells (PBMCs), taken at new diagnosis, from a patient treated with antithyroid drugs. All receptors derive from a woman aged 40 to 49 with Graves disease.

Many counts were recorded for this clonotype. The rearrangement links TRBV2 to TRBJ2-5; 14 nucleotides agree with TRBD2. The V gene's germline CDR1 is SNHLY and CDR2 FYNNEI. V was clipped by 6 bases and J by 5 bases; unmatched bases: 14. The CDR3 consists of 18 residues. CDR3 loop: CASSTGTSGRGVQETQYF. The CDR3 coding sequence is TGTGCCAGCAGCACCGGGACTAGCGGGAGAGGCGTGCAGGAGACCCAGTACTTC.

This clonotype came up a few times. This rearrangement joins TRBV6-1 to TRBJ2-3; 10 nucleotides align to TRBD2. In germline, CDR1 is MNHNS, CDR2 SASEGT. The CDR3 totals 17 residues. J lost 2 bases, V lost 5 bases, and 10 bases had no gene match. DNA for the CDR3: TGTGCCAGCAGTCCTCTAGCGGGAGTACCAGCCACAGATACGCAGTATTTT. As protein: CASSPLAGVPATDTQYF.

The genes are TRBV3-1 and TRBJ2-2; no reliable D call. Germline V lookup: CDR1 LGHDT, CDR2 YNNKEL (reference sequence). V was pared by 4 bases and J by 5 bases, with 20 bases between. The CDR3 is made up of 17 amino acids. In DNA, the CDR3 is TGTGCCAGCAGCCCCCCCGCCGGCACCCAGAGGACCGGGGAGCTGTTTTTT. This encodes CASSPPAGTQRTGELFF.

The chain uses TRBV20-1 and TRBJ2-7; D perhaps matches TRBD2 (6 bases). The V end was cut by 0 bases, the J end by 0 bases, with 15 bases between. There are 16 residues in the CDR3. From germline, CDR1 is DFQATT and CDR2 SNEGSKA (reference sequence). Written as DNA, the CDR3 is TGCAGTGCTAGAGATGGGAGCGGGCCGACCTCCTACGAGCAGTACTTC. Translation gives CSARDGSGPTSYEQYF.

In this sample, this clonotype turned up many times. This chain uses TRBV7-9 with TRBJ1-1; D is unclear. Trimming left V 8 bases short and J 4 bases short, with 20 bases between. The CDR3 length is 15 residues. Germline V gene sequence: CDR1 SEHNR, CDR2 FQNEAQ (reference sequence). The CDR3 DNA is TGTGCCAGCCCTGTGGGATCGGGAAGAGTCACTGAAGCTTTCTTT. Its translation: CASPVGSGRVTEAFF.

This clonotype was seen only a few times. V gene TRBV6-1 combines with J gene TRBJ1-4; D not certain. The CDR3 covers 16 residues. Germline V lookup: CDR1 MNHNS, CDR2 SASEGT. V was pared by 6 bases and J by 0 bases, with 14 bases between. The DNA for the CDR3 is TGTGCCAGCAGGGCTGGGTATGCTGCAACTAATGAAAAACTGTTTTTT. Encoded protein: CASRAGYAATNEKLFF.

In the case of this clonotype: At one boundary the junction diverges from the germline segment, which might be a read error. This chain links TRBV7-9 with TRBJ2-3; 7 bases align to TRBD2. Per germline, CDR1 SEHNR and CDR2 FQNEAQ (reference sequence). This CDR3 is 13 amino acids long. CDR3: CASSETSTDTQYF. The DNA of the CDR3 is TGTGCCAGCAGCGAGACTAGCACAGATACGCAGTATTTC.

This clonotype was seen a few times. The chain carries TRBV7-8 and TRBJ1-3; no clear D gene. CDR1 and CDR2 (germline): SGHVS, FQNEAQ. This CDR3 has 15 residues. Trimming took 0 bases from V and 2 from J, leaving 8 bases between them. The CDR3 DNA is TGTGCCAGCAGCTTAGCGCTTGTCCCTGGAAACACCATATATTTT. It is translated as CASSLALVPGNTIYF.

This clonotype was seen ten or more times. V is TRBV28 and J is TRBJ1-6; the D gene is possibly TRBD1 (5 bases). Germline V gives CDR1 MDHEN, CDR2 SYDVKM. There are 16 residues in the CDR3. V lost 5 bases and J 6 bases, leaving 17 bases between the germline ends. The CDR3 loop reads CASSPVGVLINSPLHF. The CDR3, as DNA: TGTGCCAGCAGTCCAGTAGGGGTCTTAATTAATTCACCCCTCCACTTT. The full variable domain, rest sourced from reference TRBV28 and TRBJ1-6, is DVKVTQSSRYLVKRTGEKVFLECVQDMDHENMFWYRQDPGLGLRLIYFSYDVKMKEKGDIPEGYSVSREKKERFSLILESASTNQTSMYLCASSPVGVLINSPLHFGNGTRLTVT.

Many counts were recorded for this clonotype. Written as DNA, the CDR3 is TGTGCCAGCAGCTTAATGGGACTAGCGGGAGCCTACGAGCAGTACTTC. Its protein product is CASSLMGLAGAYEQYF. This sequence joins TRBV11-2 and TRBJ2-7; 14 bases line up with TRBD2. Germline V gene lookup returns CDR1 SGHAT and CDR2 FQNNGV. The CDR3 sequence is 16 residues long. J lost 2 bases, V lost 2 bases, and 2 bases had no gene match.

The chain links TRBV11-2 to TRBJ2-1; a possible D gene is TRBD2 (6 bases). The J call may be faulty, since TRBJ2-5 better matches the DNA end. The CDR3 runs to 14 residues. Germline CDR1 and CDR2: SGHAT and FQNNGV. The CDR3 region is CASGGATIQETQYF. The CDR3 bases are TGTGCCAGCGGAGGGGCCACAATCCAAGAGACCCAGTACTTC.

This clonotype was counted ten times or more. The chain carries TRBV7-9 and TRBJ1-1; weak D call: TRBD1 (5 bases). Between the trimmed V and J ends, which lost 6 bases and 3 bases, there was a span of 14 bases. This CDR3 region has 14 residues. The germline V gene encodes CDR1 SEHNR and CDR2 FQNEAQ (reference sequence). As DNA, the CDR3 is TGTGCCAGCAGACATCCCCAGGGTCACACTGAAGCTTTCTTT. It is translated as CASRHPQGHTEAFF.

This clonotype was counted at least ten times. This rearrangement joins TRBV2 to TRBJ1-5, with D tentatively TRBD1 (5 bases). CDR1 and CDR2 (germline): SNHLY, FYNNEI. V was cut by 1 base and J by 6 bases, with 13 bases left in between. The CDR3 extends over 15 amino acids. The CDR3 protein is CASSEDRGKSQPQHF. DNA for the CDR3: TGTGCCAGCAGTGAAGACCGGGGGAAATCTCAGCCCCAGCATTTT.

The chain links TRBV28 to TRBJ1-1; D remains unclear. Trimming left V 4 bases short and J 0 bases short, with 9 bases between. The CDR3 is 14 amino acids. Germline CDR1 and CDR2: MDHEN and SYDVKM. For the CDR3, the DNA is TGTGCCAGCAGTTCCCCTGGGATGAACACTGAAGCTTTCTTT. This translates into CASSSPGMNTEAFF.

This chain uses TRBV4-3 with TRBJ2-1, with 8 bases fitting TRBD2. The CDR3 totals 14 residues. The V gene end was trimmed by 9 bases and the J gene end by 0 bases; junction bases not matched to a gene: 4. Germline-derived CDR1 and CDR2 are LGHNA and YSLEER. This CDR3 reads CASAGTSSYNEQFF. DNA for the CDR3: TGCGCCAGTGCCGGGACTAGCTCCTACAATGAGCAGTTCTTC.

The table lists this clonotype with many counts. This rearrangement joins TRBV6-1 to TRBJ2-5; D tentatively reads TRBD1 or TRBD2 (5 bases each). V lost 5 bases to trimming and J lost 4 bases, with 17 bases between them. From germline, CDR1 is MNHNS and CDR2 SASEGT. There are 15 residues in the CDR3. The CDR3, as DNA: TGTGCCAGCAGTCAGCCGGGACCCCAGGGAGAGACCCAGTACTTC. Protein: CASSQPGPQGETQYF.

This clonotype was recorded a few times. This chain's CDR3 is CASRIRPGHNYNEQFF. The CDR3 bases are TGTGCCAGCAGAATTCGCCCGGGACATAATTACAATGAGCAGTTCTTC. The chain links TRBV28 to TRBJ2-1, with D tentatively TRBD1 (6 bases). CDR1 is MDHEN and CDR2 is SYDVKM in the germline V gene. The CDR3 spans 16 residues. V lost 6 bases and J 4 bases, leaving 19 bases between the germline ends.

With regard to this clonotype: It may be a read error: a sequence one base away is much more abundant. The chain is built from TRBV6-5 and TRBJ2-1; the match to TRBD2 covers 10 bases. The CDR3 consists of 15 residues. Germline V gene sequence: CDR1 MNHEY, CDR2 SVGAGI. V lost 4 bases and J lost 7; bases outside the gene matches: 7. The CDR3 reads CASSSMGLAWNEQFF. The CDR3 DNA is TGTGCCAGCAGTTCCATGGGACTAGCGTGGAATGAGCAGTTCTTC.

The CDR3 here is CASRSTPSGNQPQHF. CDR3 sequence (DNA): TGTGCCAGCAGGAGTACTCCCTCGGGCAATCAGCCCCAGCATTTT. V gene TRBV6-2 or TRBV6-3 combines with J gene TRBJ1-5; no definite D call. The ends were cut back, 6 bases at V and 2 bases at J, with 14 bases in the middle. Germline V gives CDR1 MNHEY, CDR2 SVGEGT. The CDR3 length is 15 residues.

This clonotype showed up just a few times. The rearrangement uses TRBV11-3 and TRBJ2-3, with TRBD2 as a possible D gene (6 bases). The J call may be mistaken, given a closer DNA end match to TRBJ2-7. Germline lookup yields CDR1 SGHNT and CDR2 YENEEA. There are 14 residues in the CDR3. The CDR3 spells CASSLVAGNYEQYF. CDR3 coding DNA: TGTGCCAGCAGCTTAGTGGCGGGGAACTACGAGCAGTACTTC.

A few counts support this clonotype. The CDR3 does not end in the conserved phenylalanine or tryptophan, so this is likely a read error. It is unclear where the CDR3 begins or ends on the DNA, so no DNA is shown, and the CDR3 is as TCRdb lists it. The chain is built from TRBV4-3 and TRBJ2-7; no DNA check was done on the table's D call, TRBD2. Per the germline V gene, CDR1 is LGHNA and CDR2 is YSLEER. The CDR3 spans 14 amino acids, including both terminal residues. CDR3 protein: CASSQALLGGPFGS.

The V gene is TRBV20-1, the J gene TRBJ1-2, with unresolved D. Between the trimmed V and J ends, which lost 3 bases and 3 bases, there was a span of 5 bases. Germline CDR1 is DFQATT and CDR2 is SNEGSKA (reference sequence). The CDR3 is 11 amino acids. In DNA form, the CDR3 reads TGCAGTGCTAGGGGAGACTATGGCTACACCTTC. This sequence encodes CSARGDYGYTF.

This chain joins TRBV28 and TRBJ2-6, with a tentative D call TRBD2 (5 bases). Trimming removed 4 bases at V and 0 bases at J, with 10 bases between. The CDR3 length is 16 residues. The germline V gene has CDR1 MDHEN and CDR2 SYDVKM. CDR3 DNA: TGTGCCAGCAGTTCCGGGGTTCACTCTGGGGCCAACGTCCTGACTTTC. Translation: CASSSGVHSGANVLTF.